This T cell receptor (beta chain) derives from a study of CD8 T cells in ankylosing spondylitis. Findings of the study overall: Earlier authors reported some of these motif variants in reactive arthritis synovial fluid and blood. CD8+ by phenotype, disease-linked clones were relatively rare in peripheral blood. Blood from ankylosing spondylitis patients appeared to carry a characteristic eight-variant TCR beta motif.

Making use of molecular barcodes, quantitative 5'-RACE generated TCR beta libraries. From the 5' RACE reads, TCRdb called clonotypes with MiXCR, one entry per CDR3 protein. The table has about 460,000 distinct CDR3 sequences, 5.3% seen once. V shed 4 bases and J 5 bases; nucleotides not matched to a gene: 9. Germline V gene sequence: CDR1 SGDLS, CDR2 YYNGEE. The CDR3 runs to 15 residues. This clonotype occurred many times. Its antigen remains unidentified. The chain carries TRBV9 and TRBJ2-7, with 10 bases aligning to TRBD2. The sequencing input was blood, either unsorted or a sorted T cell fraction (not recorded which). The clonotype originates from a male donor with ankylosing spondylitis. CDR3 sequence: CASSNPGLASHEQYF. CDR3 DNA sequence: TGTGCCAGCAGCAATCCGGGACTAGCGTCCCACGAGCAGTACTTC.